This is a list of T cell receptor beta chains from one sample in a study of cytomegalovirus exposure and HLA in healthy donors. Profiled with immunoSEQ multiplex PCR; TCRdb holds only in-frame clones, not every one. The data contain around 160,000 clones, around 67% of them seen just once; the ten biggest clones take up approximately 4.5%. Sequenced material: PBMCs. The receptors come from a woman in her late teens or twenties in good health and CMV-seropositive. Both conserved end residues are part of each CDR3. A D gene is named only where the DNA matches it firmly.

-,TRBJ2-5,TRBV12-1,TGTGCCAGCAGCTTTGGGGCGGGGGGGAGGGTCCAAGAGACCCAGTACTTC,CASSFGAGGRVQETQYF
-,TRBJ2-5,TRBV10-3,TGTGCCATCAGTGAACAGGTGGAGACCCAGTACTTC,CAISEQVETQYF
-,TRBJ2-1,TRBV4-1,TGCGCCAGCAGCCAAGATTTCGGGGTAAACAATGAGCAGTTCTTC,CASSQDFGVNNEQFF
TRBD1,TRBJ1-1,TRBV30,TGTGCCTGGAGGGGACAGGGTAACACTGAAGCTTTCTTT,CAWRGQGNTEAFF
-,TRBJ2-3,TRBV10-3,TGTGCCATCAGTGAGTCACAGGATACGCAGTATTTT,CAISESQDTQYF
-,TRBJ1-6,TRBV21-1,TGTGCCAGCAGCAACAAGAGGTATAATTCACCCCTCCACTTT,CASSNKRYNSPLHF
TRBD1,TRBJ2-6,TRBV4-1,TGCGCCAGCAGCCTAACTCCAGGGGGCTCTGGGGCCAACGTCCTGACTTTC,CASSLTPGGSGANVLTF
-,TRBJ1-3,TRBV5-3,TGTGCCAGAAGCTTGAGTAGCGGCTCTGGAAACACCATATATTTT,CARSLSSGSGNTIYF
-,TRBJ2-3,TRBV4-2,TGTGCCAGCAGCCAAGGTCTAGGAGTAGCCCCCACAGATACGCAGTATTTT,CASSQGLGVAPTDTQYF
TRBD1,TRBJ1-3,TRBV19,TGTGCCAGTACCTACTTGACAGGGAGTATGATTGGAAACACCATATATTTT,CASTYLTGSMIGNTIYF
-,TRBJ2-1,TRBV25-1,TGTGCCAGCAAACCAGCGGAAAGAAACAATGAGCAGTTCTTC,CASKPAERNNEQFF